Included here is one TCR beta chain sequence, with context. What it binds is not known. This sample stems from a study of T cell responses to AZD1222 COVID-19 vaccine. Findings and limits, study-wide: An increase in Spike-specific TCR breadth and depth was observed after two AZD1222 doses. Seropositive at baseline were only a handful of AZD1222 recipients.

V lost 4 bases to trimming and J lost 1 base; unmatched junction nucleotides: 5. The CDR3 totals 15 residues. CDR1 is SGHRS and CDR2 is YFSETQ in the germline V gene. TCRdb's table, derived via immunoSEQ multiplex PCR, lists solely in-frame clones and lacks some. The table records under 200,000 clones, more than 85% of them present only once. The chain is built from TRBV5-1 and TRBJ1-2; 9 bases match TRBD1. The sequence derives from an adult in good health. Material: peripheral blood, obtained on day 0 of AZD1222 vaccination. The CDR3 sequence is CASSPGTGSNYGYTF. The CDR3 DNA is TGCGCCAGCAGCCCCGGGACAGGGAGTAACTATGGCTACACCTTC.